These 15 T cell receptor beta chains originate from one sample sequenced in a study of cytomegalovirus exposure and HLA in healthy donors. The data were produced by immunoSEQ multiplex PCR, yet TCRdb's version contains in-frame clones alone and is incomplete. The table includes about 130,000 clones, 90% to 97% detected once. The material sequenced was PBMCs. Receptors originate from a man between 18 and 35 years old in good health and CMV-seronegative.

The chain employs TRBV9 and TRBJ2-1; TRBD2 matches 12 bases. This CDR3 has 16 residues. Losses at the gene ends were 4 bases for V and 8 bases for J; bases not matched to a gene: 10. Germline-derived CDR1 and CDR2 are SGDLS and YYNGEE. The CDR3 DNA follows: TGTGCCAGCAGCCCGCGGACTAGCGGGACGTCACATGAGCAGTTCTTC. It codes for CASSPRTSGTSHEQFF.

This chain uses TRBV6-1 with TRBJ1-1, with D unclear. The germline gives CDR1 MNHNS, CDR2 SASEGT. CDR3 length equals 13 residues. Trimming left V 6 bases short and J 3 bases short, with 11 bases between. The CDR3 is CASRTRMDTEAFF. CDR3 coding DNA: TGTGCCAGCAGGACTAGAATGGACACTGAAGCTTTCTTT.

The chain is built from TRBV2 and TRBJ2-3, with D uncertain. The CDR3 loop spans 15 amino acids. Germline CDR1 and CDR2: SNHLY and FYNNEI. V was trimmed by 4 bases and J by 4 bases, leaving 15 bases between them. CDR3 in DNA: TGTGCCAGCAGTGCGAGGTCAGCTGTTCCAGATACGCAGTATTTT. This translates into CASSARSAVPDTQYF.

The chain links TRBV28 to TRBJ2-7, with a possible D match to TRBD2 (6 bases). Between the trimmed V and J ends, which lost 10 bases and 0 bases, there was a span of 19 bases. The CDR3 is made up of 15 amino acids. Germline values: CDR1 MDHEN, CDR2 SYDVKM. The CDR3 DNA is TGTGCCACCTCGGGGGAGGATTTCTACTCCTACGAGCAGTACTTC. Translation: CATSGEDFYSYEQYF.

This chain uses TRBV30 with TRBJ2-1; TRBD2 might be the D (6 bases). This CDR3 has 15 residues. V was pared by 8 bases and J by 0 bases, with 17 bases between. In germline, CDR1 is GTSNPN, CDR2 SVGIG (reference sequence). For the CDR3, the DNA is TGTGCCCGGTCGGATCGGGGGAGCTCCTACAATGAGCAGTTCTTC. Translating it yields CARSDRGSSYNEQFF.

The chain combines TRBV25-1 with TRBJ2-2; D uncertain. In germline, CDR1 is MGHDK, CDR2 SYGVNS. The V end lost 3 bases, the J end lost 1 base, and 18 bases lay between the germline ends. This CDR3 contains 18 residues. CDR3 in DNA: TGTGCCAGCAGTGAGCCCCATTCGCCCACTAAGAACACCGGGGAGCTGTTTTTT. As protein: CASSEPHSPTKNTGELFF. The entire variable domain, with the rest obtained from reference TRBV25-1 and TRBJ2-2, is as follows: EADIYQTPRYLVIGTGKKITLECSQTMGHDKMYWYQQDPGMELHLIHYSYGVNSTEKGDLSSESTVSRIRTEHFPLTLESARPSHTSQYLCASSEPHSPTKNTGELFFGEGSRLTVL.

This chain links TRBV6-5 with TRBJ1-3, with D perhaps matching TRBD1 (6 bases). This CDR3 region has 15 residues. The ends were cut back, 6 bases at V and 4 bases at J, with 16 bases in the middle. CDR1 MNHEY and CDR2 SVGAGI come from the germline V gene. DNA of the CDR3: TGTGCCAGCAGCCCAGGGGTGGTGAAGGGAAACACCATATATTTT. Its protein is CASSPGVVKGNTIYF.

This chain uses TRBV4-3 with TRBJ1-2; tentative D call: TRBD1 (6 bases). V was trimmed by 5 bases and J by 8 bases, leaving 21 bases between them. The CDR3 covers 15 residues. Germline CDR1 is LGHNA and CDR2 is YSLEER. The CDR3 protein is CASSEGTSLTGGYTF. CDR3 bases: TGCGCCAGCAGCGAGGGGACATCCTTAACAGGGGGCTACACCTTC.

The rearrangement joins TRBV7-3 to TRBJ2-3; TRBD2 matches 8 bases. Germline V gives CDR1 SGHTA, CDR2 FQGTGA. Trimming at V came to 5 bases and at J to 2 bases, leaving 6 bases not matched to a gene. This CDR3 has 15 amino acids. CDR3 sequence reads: CASSPLAGTTDTQYF. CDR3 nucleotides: TGTGCCAGCAGCCCTCTAGCGGGTACCACAGATACGCAGTATTTT.

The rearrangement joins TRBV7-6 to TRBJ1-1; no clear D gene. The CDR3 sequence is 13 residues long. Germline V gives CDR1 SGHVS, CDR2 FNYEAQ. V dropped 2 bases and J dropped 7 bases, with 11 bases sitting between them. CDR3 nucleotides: TGTGCCAGCAGCTTACCCGAGGAGGGTGAAGCTTTCTTT. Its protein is CASSLPEEGEAFF.

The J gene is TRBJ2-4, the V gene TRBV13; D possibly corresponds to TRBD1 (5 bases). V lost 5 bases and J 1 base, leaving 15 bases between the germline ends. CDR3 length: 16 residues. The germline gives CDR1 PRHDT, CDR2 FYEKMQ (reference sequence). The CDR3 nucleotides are TGTGCCAGCAGCGACCAGGGTGAGACGGCCAAAAACATTCAGTACTTC. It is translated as CASSDQGETAKNIQYF.

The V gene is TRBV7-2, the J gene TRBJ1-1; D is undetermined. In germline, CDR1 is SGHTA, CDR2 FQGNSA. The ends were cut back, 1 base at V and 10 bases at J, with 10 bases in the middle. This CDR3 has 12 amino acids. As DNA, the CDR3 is TGTGCCAGCAGCTTAGGTGAGGGAAGAGCTTTCTTT. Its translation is CASSLGEGRAFF.

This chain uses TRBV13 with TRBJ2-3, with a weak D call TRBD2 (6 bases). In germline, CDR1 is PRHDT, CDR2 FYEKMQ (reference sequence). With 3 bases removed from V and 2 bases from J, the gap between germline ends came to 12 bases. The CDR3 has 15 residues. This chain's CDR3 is CASSFGGSPTDTQYF. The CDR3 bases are TGTGCCAGCAGCTTCGGGGGTTCTCCCACAGATACGCAGTATTTT.

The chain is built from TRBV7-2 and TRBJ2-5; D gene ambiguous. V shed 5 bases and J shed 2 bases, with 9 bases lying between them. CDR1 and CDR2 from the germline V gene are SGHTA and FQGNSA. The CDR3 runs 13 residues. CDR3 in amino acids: CASSRVIQETQYF. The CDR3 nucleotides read TGTGCCAGCAGCCGAGTAATACAAGAGACCCAGTACTTC.

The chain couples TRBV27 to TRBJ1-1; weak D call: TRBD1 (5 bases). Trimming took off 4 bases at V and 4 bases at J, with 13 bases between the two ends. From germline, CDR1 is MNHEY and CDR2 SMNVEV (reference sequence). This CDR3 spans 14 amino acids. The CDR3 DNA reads TGTGCCAGCAGTTCTCCCATCAGGGCCACTGAAGCTTTCTTT. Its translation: CASSSPIRATEAFF.